This record concerns one TCR beta chain sequence. The sample belongs to a study of blood T cell repertoires in COVID-19. About the study: Collection of acute and convalescent COVID-19 samples took place in the United States, Italy and Spain.

In the original processing: The assay estimated nucleated cells by amplifying reference gene primers. Repertoires were generated with immunoSEQ multiplex PCR, while TCRdb's copy carries only in-frame clones and drops some. V and J calls and clone size are those listed in that table; D and trimming were worked out from the DNA. The repertoire holds roughly 100,000 clones, with less than 90% as singletons. CDR3 length equals 14 residues. The rearrangement uses TRBV21-1 and TRBJ1-1; TRBD1, the table's D call, was not compared with the DNA. TRBV21-1 is a listed pseudogene. The receptor was derived from a human donor in a cohort sampled during active COVID-19. The source material was peripheral blood. The CDR3 nucleotides read TGTGCCAGCACAATAGGGGCCGAGGAAACTGAAGCTTTCTTT. Protein product: CASTIGAEETEAFF.